A single sample gave rise to the 21 T cell receptor beta chains below, sequenced in a study of Graves' ophthalmopathy and Graves' hyperthyroidism. Amplified TCR beta CDR3 regions were obtained using RNA transcripts as template. The library came from an HTBI-primed first-round RT-PCR and a second-round multiplex PCR. One entry per CDR3 protein, called by TCRdb with MiXCR from the multiplex PCR reads. This repertoire shows about 400,000 distinct CDR3 sequences, around 19% found once; its top ten account for roughly 1.6%. The specimen sequenced was peripheral blood. Receptor source: a woman under 30 with Graves' ophthalmopathy.

The V call is TRBV2, the J call TRBJ2-5; 11 bases line up with TRBD2. This CDR3 spans 15 amino acids. Trimming cost V 6 bases and J 0 bases; bases outside gene matches: 3. From germline, CDR1 is SNHLY and CDR2 FYNNEI. For the CDR3, the DNA is TGTGCCAGCAGGGGGACTAGCGGCTACCAAGAGACCCAGTACTTC. Its protein is CASRGTSGYQETQYF.

This clonotype was detected many times. The chain recombines TRBV19 with TRBJ2-7, with D possibly being TRBD1 or TRBD2 (5 bases each). V was trimmed by 4 bases and J by 8 bases, leaving 18 bases between them. CDR1 LNHDA and CDR2 SQIVND come from the germline V gene (reference sequence). This CDR3 has 14 amino acids. The CDR3 region has the DNA TGTGCCAGTAGTACCCGGGGACGGCGTAAGCAGCAGTACTTC. Translated, it gives CASSTRGRRKQQYF.

This clonotype has at least ten counts. V is TRBV6-1 and J is TRBJ1-2; perhaps TRBD1 as D (6 bases). Germline assignment: CDR1 MNHNS and CDR2 SASEGT. The CDR3 is 13 amino acids. Trimming stripped 7 bases from V and 9 bases from J, with 18 bases between. CDR3 protein: CASTTGQPYRYTF. CDR3 coding DNA: TGTGCCAGCACCACAGGACAGCCTTATCGCTACACCTTC.

The sample holds many counts of this clonotype. The chain combines TRBV12-3 or TRBV12-4 with TRBJ2-7, with TRBD2 matching over 8 bases. The V segment lost 4 bases and the J segment 2 bases; nucleotides outside the gene matches: 4. The CDR3 is 14 amino acids. In nucleotides, the CDR3 is TGTGCCAGCAGTTCCCCGGGACTAGCCTACGAGCAGTACTTC. It is translated as CASSSPGLAYEQYF.

This clonotype was detected many times. This rearrangement joins TRBV6-1 to TRBJ2-7; the D gene is possibly TRBD1 (6 bases). Trimming cost V 1 base and J 1 base, with 8 bases left between them. The CDR3 is 14 residues long. Germline V gene data show CDR1 as MNHNS and CDR2 as SASEGT. The CDR3 region is CASSEEGGSYEQYF. CDR3 sequence (DNA): TGTGCCAGCAGTGAAGAAGGGGGATCCTACGAGCAGTACTTC.

This clonotype was observed many times. The rearrangement links TRBV5-1 to TRBJ1-1; D possibly corresponds to TRBD1 (6 bases). The CDR3 is made up of 16 amino acids. Trimming left V 0 bases short and J 2 bases short, with 14 bases between. The germline gives CDR1 SGHRS, CDR2 YFSETQ. The CDR3 region has the DNA TGCGCCAGCAGCTTGGAGGGGGGGCAAGGAAACACTGAAGCTTTCTTT. This codes for CASSLEGGQGNTEAFF.

The chain joins TRBV6-1 to TRBJ1-1; 9 bases map to TRBD1. Per germline, CDR1 MNHNS and CDR2 SASEGT. This CDR3 is built from 13 residues. J was trimmed by 9 bases and V by 6 bases; bases with no gene match: 8. The chain's CDR3 is CASSHRDRVQAFF. CDR3 nucleotides: TGTGCCAGCAGCCACCGGGACAGGGTCCAAGCTTTCTTT.

Worth noting for this clonotype: An end of the junction does not agree with germline; a read error may underlie this. This chain uses TRBV6-1 with TRBJ2-7; D gene uncertain. The CDR3 is 15 residues long. Germline CDR1 and CDR2: MNHNS and SASEGT. In DNA form, the CDR3 reads TGTGCCAGCAGCGAAGGGATAACCGAACCCTACGAGCAGTACTTC. It codes for CASSEGITEPYEQYF.

The chain combines TRBV7-3 with TRBJ2-2, with 10 bases identical to TRBD2. CDR1 is SGHTA and CDR2 is FQGTGA in the germline V gene. CDR3 length equals 15 residues. V was pared by 3 bases and J by 4 bases, with 2 bases of the junction left unmatched. The CDR3 region is CASSLGLALTGELFF. CDR3 DNA sequence: TGTGCCAGCAGCTTGGGACTAGCGCTCACCGGGGAGCTGTTTTTT.

This clonotype was observed at least ten times. V gene TRBV10-3 combines with J gene TRBJ2-5, with a tentative D call TRBD1 (6 bases). There are 11 residues in the CDR3. The ends were cut back, 4 bases at V and 7 bases at J, with 7 bases in the middle. CDR1 and CDR2 from the germline V gene are ENHRY and SYGVKD. CDR3 sequence: CAISGGGTQYF. CDR3 coding DNA: TGTGCCATCAGTGGAGGGGGGACCCAGTACTTC.

A word on this clonotype: A much larger clone is a single base away; this may be a read error. This rearrangement joins TRBV6-2 or TRBV6-3 to TRBJ1-6; no reliable D call. This CDR3 region has 16 residues. Per germline, CDR1 MNHEY and CDR2 SVGEGT. This chain's CDR3 is CASSYGMRSYNSHLHF. CDR3 sequence (DNA): TGTGCCAGCAGTTACGGGATGCGGTCCTATAATTCACACCTCCACTTT.

The sample holds many counts of this clonotype. CDR3 in DNA: TGTGCCAGCAGTTTAGCAGCGGGGGGACAGGGGGCTCGCGAGCAGTACTTC. Translated, it gives CASSLAAGGQGAREQYF. This chain joins TRBV12-3 or TRBV12-4 and TRBJ2-7, with 12 positions matching TRBD1. V lost 0 bases and J lost 6; bases outside the gene matches: 9. CDR3 length equals 17 residues.

This clonotype has a count of ten or more. This chain uses TRBV5-6 with TRBJ1-1; D call uncertain. V lost 0 bases and J 7 bases, leaving 7 bases between the germline ends. This CDR3 spans 12 amino acids. The germline V gene has CDR1 SGHDT and CDR2 YYEEEE. The CDR3 bases are TGTGCCAGCAGCTTGGAAGGGATTGAAGCTTTCTTT. It codes for CASSLEGIEAFF. Supplemented by reference TRBV5-6 and TRBJ1-1, the full variable domain reads DAGVTQSPTHLIKTRGQQVTLRCSPKSGHDTVSWYQQALGQGPQFIFQYYEEEERQRGNFPDRFSGHQFPNYSSELNVNALLLGDSALYLCASSLEGIEAFFGQGTRLTVV.

The sample holds many counts of this clonotype. The chain links TRBV4-1 to TRBJ2-7, with a weak D call TRBD2 (5 bases). Germline loops: CDR1 MGHRA, CDR2 YSYEKL. V was clipped by 1 base and J by 0 bases, with 10 bases between them. The CDR3 has 15 amino acids. The CDR3 coding sequence is TGCGCCAGCAGCCAAGTACAAGGGAGCTCCTACGAGCAGTACTTC. Translated, it gives CASSQVQGSSYEQYF.

This clonotype was detected many times. V is TRBV7-9 and J is TRBJ1-2; tentative D call: TRBD1 (6 bases). Trimming stripped 2 bases from V and 5 bases from J, with 9 bases between. Germline loops: CDR1 SEHNR, CDR2 FQNEAQ (reference sequence). The CDR3 sequence is 13 residues long. CDR3 region: CASSLIRGYGYTF. For the CDR3, the DNA is TGTGCCAGCAGCTTAATTAGGGGGTATGGCTACACCTTC.

This clonotype occurred many times. The V gene is TRBV7-8, the J gene TRBJ1-2; D is undetermined. The CDR3 has 15 residues. Per germline, CDR1 SGHVS and CDR2 FQNEAQ. V was trimmed by 5 bases and J by 4 bases, leaving 17 bases between them. CDR3 region: CASSRTREEPYGYTF. CDR3 bases: TGTGCCAGCAGCAGAACCCGGGAAGAACCCTATGGCTACACCTTC.

This clonotype was seen at least ten times. The chain couples TRBV11-1 to TRBJ1-1; TRBD1 might be the D (5 bases). V was clipped by 3 bases and J by 4 bases, with 9 bases between them. The CDR3 covers 13 residues. CDR1 SGHAT and CDR2 FQDESV come from the germline V gene (reference sequence). The CDR3 DNA reads as TGTGCCAGCAGCTTGTTCAGGGCCACTGAAGCTTTCTTT. This sequence encodes CASSLFRATEAFF.

This clonotype was found many times. This rearrangement joins TRBV11-1 to TRBJ2-5; perhaps TRBD2 as D (6 bases). The ends were cut back, 4 bases at V and 5 bases at J, with 23 bases in the middle. Per germline, CDR1 SGHAT and CDR2 FQDESV (reference sequence). CDR3 size: 17 residues. CDR3 in amino acids: CASSSLWGRFDWETQYF. The CDR3 DNA is TGTGCCAGCAGCTCCCTATGGGGGAGGTTTGACTGGGAGACCCAGTACTTC.

This clonotype came up many times. The chain carries TRBV27 and TRBJ1-1; D is unresolved. CDR3 length equals 15 residues. Germline lookup yields CDR1 MNHEY and CDR2 SMNVEV (reference sequence). V lost 4 bases to trimming and J lost 5 bases, with 17 bases between them. The CDR3, as DNA: TGTGCCAGCAGTTCGAGCCAACTAGGGTTTACTGAAGCTTTCTTT. This codes for CASSSSQLGFTEAFF.

This clonotype was recorded a few times. The chain recombines TRBV12-3 or TRBV12-4 with TRBJ2-6; no clear D gene. The V gene lost 3 bases and the J gene lost 4 bases, with 10 bases spanning the gap. This CDR3 is built from 15 residues. The CDR3 region is CASSFGTPGANVLTF. The CDR3 DNA is TGTGCCAGCAGTTTTGGAACACCGGGGGCCAACGTCCTGACTTTC.

This clonotype was recorded many times. The rearrangement joins TRBV15 to TRBJ2-5; 10 bases fit TRBD2. The germline gives CDR1 LNHNV, CDR2 YYDKDF (reference sequence). The CDR3 has 18 residues. V trimming: 5 bases; J trimming: 7 bases; junction bases outside the gene matches: 19. The CDR3: CATSEPAFPGLANATQYF. The CDR3 DNA reads as TGTGCCACCAGCGAGCCGGCCTTTCCGGGACTAGCGAATGCGACCCAGTACTTC.